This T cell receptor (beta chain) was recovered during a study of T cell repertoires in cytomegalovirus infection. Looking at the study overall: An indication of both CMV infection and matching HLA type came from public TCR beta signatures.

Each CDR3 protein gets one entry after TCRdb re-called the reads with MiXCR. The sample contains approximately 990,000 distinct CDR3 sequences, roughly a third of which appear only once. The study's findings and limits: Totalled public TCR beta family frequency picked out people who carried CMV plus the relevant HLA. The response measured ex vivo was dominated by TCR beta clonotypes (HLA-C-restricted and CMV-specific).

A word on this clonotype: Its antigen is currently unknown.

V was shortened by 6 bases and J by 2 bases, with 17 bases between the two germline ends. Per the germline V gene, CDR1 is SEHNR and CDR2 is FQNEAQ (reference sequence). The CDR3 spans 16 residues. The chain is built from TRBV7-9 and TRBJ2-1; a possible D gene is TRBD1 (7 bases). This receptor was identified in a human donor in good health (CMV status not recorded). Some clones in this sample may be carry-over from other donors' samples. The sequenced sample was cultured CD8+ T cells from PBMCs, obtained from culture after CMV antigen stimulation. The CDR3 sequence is CASSSTGDSAYNEQFF. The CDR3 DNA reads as TGTGCCAGCAGTTCCACGGGGGACAGCGCCTACAATGAGCAGTTCTTC.